This entry describes one T cell receptor beta chain. The sample originates from a study of T cell changes during pregnancy in multiple sclerosis. The CDR3 runs 13 residues. The V and J ends lost 4 bases and 4 bases, in that order; junction bases with no gene match: 4. Germline V gene data show CDR1 as SGHDT and CDR2 as YYEEEE. Only in-frame clones appear in the TCRdb table, and some are missing; sequencing was by immunoSEQ multiplex PCR. The data contain about 39,000 clones, approximately 94% of them singletons. The chain carries TRBV5-6 and TRBJ2-5, with TRBD2 identical over 7 bases. Sequences were derived from CD4+ T cells from peripheral blood mononuclear cells, sampled after pregnancy. The clonotype was recovered from a female donor with multiple sclerosis, enrolled in a pregnancy study. The CDR3 protein is CASSKLATETQYF. CDR3 DNA sequence: TGTGCCAGCAGCAAACTAGCGACAGAGACCCAGTACTTC.